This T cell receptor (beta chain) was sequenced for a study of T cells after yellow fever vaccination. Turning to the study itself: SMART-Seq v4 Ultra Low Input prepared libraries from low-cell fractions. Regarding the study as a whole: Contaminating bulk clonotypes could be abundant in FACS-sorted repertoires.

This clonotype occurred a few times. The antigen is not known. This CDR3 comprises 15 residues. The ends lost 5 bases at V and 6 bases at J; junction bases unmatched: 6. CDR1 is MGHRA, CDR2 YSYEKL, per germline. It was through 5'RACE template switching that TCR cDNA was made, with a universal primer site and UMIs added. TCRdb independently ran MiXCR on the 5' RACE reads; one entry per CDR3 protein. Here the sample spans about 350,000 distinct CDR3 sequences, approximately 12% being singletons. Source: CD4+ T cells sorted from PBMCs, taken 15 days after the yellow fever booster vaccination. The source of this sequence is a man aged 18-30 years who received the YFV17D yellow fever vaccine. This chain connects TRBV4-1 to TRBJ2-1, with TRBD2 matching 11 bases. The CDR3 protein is CASSAQGLAANEQFF. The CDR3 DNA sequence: TGCGCCAGCAGCGCCCAGGGACTAGCGGCCAATGAGCAGTTCTTC.